The 14 T cell receptor beta chains presented below share a single source sample, sequenced in a study of blood T cell repertoires in COVID-19 (dated by TCRdb to the early 2020s). The receptor library was made with the immunoSEQ multiplex PCR assay. Drawn from immuneACCESS, this table holds only the in-frame rearrangements with V and J called that TCRdb kept. Clones are partly lost; checked studies trace under half to an unresolved V gene and leave the rest unexplained. The table for this sample lists around 280,000 clones; around 86% of them were counted only once. The leading ten clones occupy approximately 2% of the sample. Input material: peripheral blood. The receptors shown here come from a woman aged 30 to 39 who had recovered from COVID-19.

This chain links TRBV2 with TRBJ2-7, with 8 bases fitting TRBD1. The CDR3 consists of 17 residues. Trimming cost V 4 bases and J 2 bases; bases outside gene matches: 13. CDR1 and CDR2 from the germline V gene are SNHLY and FYNNEI. The CDR3 DNA is TGTGCCAGCAGTGGCCACCGGGACAGGATTGCCCCCTACGAGCAGTACTTC. Its translation: CASSGHRDRIAPYEQYF.

CDR3 DNA: TGTGCCAGCAGCTGGGGGCAGGGTGACGGGGAGCTGTTTTTT. It encodes CASSWGQGDGELFF. J is TRBJ2-2 and V is TRBV5-5; weak D call: TRBD1 (6 bases). V lost 3 bases and J lost 7, with 13 bases in between. The germline V gene has CDR1 SGHKS and CDR2 YYEKEE (reference sequence). The CDR3 totals 14 residues.

V is TRBV28 and J is TRBJ1-4; weak D call: TRBD1 (6 bases). Trimming took off 5 bases at V and 3 bases at J, with 13 bases between the two ends. The germline CDR1 and CDR2 sequences are MDHEN and SYDVKM. This CDR3 region has 15 residues. The CDR3 loop reads CASSPPTGSNEKLFF. For the CDR3, the DNA is TGTGCCAGCAGTCCACCTACAGGGTCTAATGAAAAACTGTTTTTT.

The chain recombines TRBV12-3 or TRBV12-4 with TRBJ2-7; TRBD1 matches at 7 bases. With 6 bases clipped from V and 5 bases from J, the junction kept 7 bases outside the gene matches. This CDR3 is built from 13 residues. The CDR3: CASSYRGNDEQYF. The CDR3, as DNA: TGTGCCAGCAGCTACAGGGGTAACGACGAGCAGTACTTC.

This clone was seen ten or more times. This chain connects TRBV11-2 to TRBJ2-3; 7 nucleotides line up with TRBD2. CDR1 and CDR2 from the germline V gene are SGHAT and FQNNGV. V shed 0 bases and J 7 bases; nucleotides not matched to a gene: 7. The CDR3 totals 15 residues. DNA for the CDR3: TGTGCCAGCAGCTTAGACGCGGGAGCTCAGAATACGCAGTATTTT. Amino acid sequence: CASSLDAGAQNTQYF.

This chain links TRBV25-1 with TRBJ2-3; D remains ambiguous. CDR1 MGHDK and CDR2 SYGVNS come from the germline V gene. The V gene lost 1 base and the J gene lost 2 bases, with 10 bases spanning the gap. The CDR3 spans 15 residues. CDR3 coding DNA: TGTGCCAGCAGTGAATTCGGCGGTAACACAGATACGCAGTATTTT. Protein sequence: CASSEFGGNTDTQYF.

V gene TRBV4-2 combines with J gene TRBJ2-6; D is uncertain. V was cut by 3 bases and J by 0 bases, with 15 bases left in between. Germline V CDR1 and CDR2: LGHNA, YNFKEQ. The CDR3 has 18 amino acids. CDR3 coding DNA: TGTGCCAGCAGCCAGAACAGAAAGAAAAACTCTGGGGCCAACGTCCTGACTTTC. It is translated as CASSQNRKKNSGANVLTF.

The chain has TRBV28 and TRBJ2-7, with TRBD2 matching over 9 bases. The CDR3 totals 16 residues. Germline values: CDR1 MDHEN, CDR2 SYDVKM. J was trimmed by 2 bases and V by 3 bases; bases with no gene match: 8. CDR3 nucleotide sequence: TGTGCCAGCAGTTTTCCGACTAGCGGTCAAACCTACGAGCAGTACTTC. Translated, it gives CASSFPTSGQTYEQYF.

A single count supports this clone. The chain links TRBV5-1 to TRBJ2-3; unclear D gene. Trimming removed 3 bases from V and 4 bases from J, with 12 bases in between. This CDR3 has 14 amino acids. Germline V lookup: CDR1 SGHRS, CDR2 YFSETQ. The CDR3 region has the DNA TGCGCCAGCAGCTCGCCCCAGAGGCCAGATACGCAGTATTTT. Translating it yields CASSSPQRPDTQYF. Complete variable domain (other parts from reference TRBV5-1 and TRBJ2-3): KAGVTQTPRYLIKTRGQQVTLSCSPISGHRSVSWYQQTPGQGLQFLFEYFSETQRNKGNFPGRFSGRQFSNSRSEMNVSTLELGDSALYLCASSSPQRPDTQYFGPGTRLTVL.

The chain couples TRBV11-2 to TRBJ1-6; no clear D gene. The V end was cut by 1 base, the J end by 11 bases, with 9 bases between. The CDR3 is 13 residues long. CDR1 is SGHAT, CDR2 FQNNGV, per germline. CDR3 coding DNA: TGTGCCAGCAGCTTAGGGCACGGGGCACCCCTCCACTTT. Protein: CASSLGHGAPLHF.

This clone has just one count. The chain couples TRBV28 to TRBJ1-2, with 7 bases fitting TRBD1. The CDR3 runs 14 residues. V was pared by 6 bases and J by 8 bases, with 12 bases of the junction left unmatched. Germline CDR1 reads MDHEN; CDR2 reads SYDVKM. As DNA, the CDR3 is TGTGCCAGCAGCTGGGACAGTCGAGTAGGGGGCTACACCTTC. It is translated as CASSWDSRVGGYTF.

This clone was picked up one time. J is TRBJ1-1 and V is TRBV3-1 (or the pseudogene TRBV3-2); TRBD1 is a possible D gene (6 bases). Trimming left V 0 bases short and J 1 base short, with 9 bases between. Germline V CDR1 and CDR2: LGHDT, YNNKEL (reference sequence). There are 15 residues in the CDR3. The CDR3 DNA reads TGTGCCAGCAGCCAAGAGGGGGCCCGGAACACTGAAGCTTTCTTT. Translated, it gives CASSQEGARNTEAFF.

The J gene is TRBJ1-4, the V gene TRBV3-1 (or the pseudogene TRBV3-2), with TRBD1 matching 10 bases. Germline V gene data show CDR1 as LGHDT and CDR2 as YNNKEL (reference sequence). The ends lost 0 bases at V and 7 bases at J; junction bases unmatched: 2. There are 15 residues in the CDR3. The CDR3 DNA follows: TGTGCCAGCAGCCAAGAAGGGACAGGGGCTGAAAAACTGTTTTTT. Protein sequence: CASSQEGTGAEKLFF.

The rearrangement joins TRBV13 to TRBJ2-7; perhaps TRBD1 as D (6 bases). The V end lost 6 bases, the J end lost 3 bases, and 15 bases lay between the germline ends. CDR1 is PRHDT and CDR2 is FYEKMQ in the germline V gene (reference sequence). The CDR3 extends over 14 amino acids. CDR3 amino acids: CASSRWDKNYEQYF. CDR3 bases: TGTGCCAGCAGTCGGTGGGACAAAAACTACGAGCAGTACTTC. The full variable domain, rest sourced from reference TRBV13 and TRBJ2-7, is AAGVIQSPRHLIKEKRETATLKCYPIPRHDTVYWYQQGPGQDPQFLISFYEKMQSDKGSIPDRFSAQQFSDYHSELNMSSLELGDSALYFCASSRWDKNYEQYFGPGTRLTVT.